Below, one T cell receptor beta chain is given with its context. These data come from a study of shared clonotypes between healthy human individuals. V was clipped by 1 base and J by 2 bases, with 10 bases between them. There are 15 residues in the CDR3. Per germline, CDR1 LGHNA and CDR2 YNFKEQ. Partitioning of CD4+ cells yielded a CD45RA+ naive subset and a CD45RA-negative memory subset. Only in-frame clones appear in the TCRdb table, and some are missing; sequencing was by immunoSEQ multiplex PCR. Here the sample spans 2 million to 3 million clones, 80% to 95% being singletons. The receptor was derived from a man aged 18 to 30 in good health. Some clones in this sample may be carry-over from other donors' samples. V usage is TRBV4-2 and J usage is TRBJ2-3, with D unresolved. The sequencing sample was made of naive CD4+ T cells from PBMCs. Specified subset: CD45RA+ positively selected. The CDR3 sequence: CASSQVRVDTDTQYF. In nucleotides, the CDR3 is TGTGCCAGCAGCCAAGTAAGGGTAGACACAGATACGCAGTATTTT.